The clone carrying this T cell receptor beta chain has just a few counts. Antigen specificity is unknown. Profiled with immunoSEQ multiplex PCR; TCRdb holds only in-frame clones, not every one. Here the sample spans 24,000 or so clones, under 80% being singletons. The data belong to a study of CD4 T cells in relation to SARS-CoV-2 and coronaviruses. V lost 0 bases and J lost 4, with 9 bases in between. Germline CDR1 reads LGHDT; CDR2 reads YNNKEL (reference sequence). CDR3 length equals 14 residues. CD4+ T cells from unexposed donors were obtained before the COVID-19 pandemic (2011-2018). Isolation of CD4+ T cells took place after less than 11 days in culture.

V is TRBV3-1 (or the pseudogene TRBV3-2) and J is TRBJ1-1; no firm D call. This TCR was recovered from a human donor in good health. Sequenced sample: CD4+ T cells from PBMCs, cultured in vitro. In DNA, the CDR3 is TGTGCCAGCAGCCAAGACGGGAGCGGCACTGAAGCTTTCTTT. It codes for CASSQDGSGTEAFF.